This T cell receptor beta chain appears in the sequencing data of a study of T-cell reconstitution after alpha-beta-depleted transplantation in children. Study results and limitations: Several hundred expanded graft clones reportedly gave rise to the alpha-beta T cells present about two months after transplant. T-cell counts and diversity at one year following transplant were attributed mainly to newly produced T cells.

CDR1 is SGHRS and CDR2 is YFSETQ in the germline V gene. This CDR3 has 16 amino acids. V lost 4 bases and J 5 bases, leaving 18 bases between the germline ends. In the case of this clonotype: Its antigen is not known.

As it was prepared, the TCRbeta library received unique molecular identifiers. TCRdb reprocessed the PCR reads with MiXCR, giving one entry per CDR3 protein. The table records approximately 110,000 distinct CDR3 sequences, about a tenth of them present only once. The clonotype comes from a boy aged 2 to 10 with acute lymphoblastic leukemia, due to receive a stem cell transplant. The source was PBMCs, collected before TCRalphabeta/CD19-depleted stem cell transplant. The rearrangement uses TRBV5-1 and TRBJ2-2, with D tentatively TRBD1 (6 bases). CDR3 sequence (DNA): TGCGCCAGCAGCGGTTACAGGGTTGGAAAGACCGGGGAGCTGTTTTTT. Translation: CASSGYRVGKTGELFF.